The sequence of this TCR beta chain was determined in a study of T-cell reconstitution after alpha-beta-depleted transplantation in children. It was with unique molecular identifiers that the TCRbeta library was prepared. In TCRdb, the PCR reads were re-called with MiXCR into one record per CDR3 protein. The table shows about 610,000 distinct CDR3 sequences, with about 10% occurring only once. V was clipped by 0 bases and J by 2 bases, with 10 bases between them. The CDR3 runs to 15 residues. The germline V gene encodes CDR1 ENHRY and CDR2 SYGVKD. This sequence joins TRBV10-3 and TRBJ2-5, with D tentatively TRBD2 (6 bases). This TCR was sampled from a human donor who donated a stem cell graft to a child with acute myeloid leukemia. Sample: PBMCs from the stem cell graft donor, taken from the stem cell graft. The CDR3 loop is CAISESSGYQETQYF. In DNA, the CDR3 is TGTGCCATCAGTGAGTCGAGCGGGTATCAAGAGACCCAGTACTTC.